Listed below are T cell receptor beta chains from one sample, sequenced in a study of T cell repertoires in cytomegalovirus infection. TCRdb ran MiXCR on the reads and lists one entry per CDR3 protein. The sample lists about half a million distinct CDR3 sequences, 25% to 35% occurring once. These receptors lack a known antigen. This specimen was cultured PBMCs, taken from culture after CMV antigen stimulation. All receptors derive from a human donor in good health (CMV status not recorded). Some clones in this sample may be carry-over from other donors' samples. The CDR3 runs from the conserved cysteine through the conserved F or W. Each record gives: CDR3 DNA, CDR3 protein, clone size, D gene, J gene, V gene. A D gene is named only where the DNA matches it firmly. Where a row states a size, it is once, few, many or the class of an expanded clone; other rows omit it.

DNA: TGTGCCAGCAGCTCAGGGGGCAAAACTGAAGCTTTCTTT; CDR3: CASSSGGKTEAFF; size: -; D: TRBD1; J: TRBJ1-1; V: TRBV7-2
DNA: TGTGCCAGCAGCTTTAGCGGGAGGGCGGCAGATACGCAGTATTTT; CDR3: CASSFSGRAADTQYF; size: -; D: TRBD2; J: TRBJ2-3; V: TRBV7-2
DNA: TGTGCCATCAGTGGGGGGTCGGGGGGAGAAAACAATGAGCAGTTCTTC; CDR3: CAISGGSGGENNEQFF; size: few; D: TRBD2; J: TRBJ2-1; V: TRBV10-3
DNA: TGTGCCAGCAGTTACAAACCGGTAGATACGCAGTATTTT; CDR3: CASSYKPVDTQYF; size: -; D: -; J: TRBJ2-3; V: TRBV6-5
DNA: TGTGCCAGTAGTGTTGGGATTTTGAACACTGAAGCTTTCTTT; CDR3: CASSVGILNTEAFF; size: -; D: -; J: TRBJ1-1; V: TRBV19
DNA: TGCAGTGCCAGTAACCCGGGACACCCGAACACTGAAGCTTTCTTT; CDR3: CSASNPGHPNTEAFF; size: -; D: -; J: TRBJ1-1; V: TRBV20-1
DNA: TGTGCCAGCAGCGGAGAACCGCCGGGACGGGGCTATGAGCAGTTCTTC; CDR3: CASSGEPPGRGYEQFF; size: -; D: -; J: TRBJ2-1; V: TRBV7-9
DNA: TGTGCCAGCAGCTTCCACAGGGGGCAGAGTGGCTACACCTTC; CDR3: CASSFHRGQSGYTF; size: few; D: TRBD1; J: TRBJ1-2; V: TRBV7-9
DNA: TGTGCCAGCAGCTTGCTTAGACAGGGAAACACCATATATTTT; CDR3: CASSLLRQGNTIYF; size: many; D: -; J: TRBJ1-3; V: TRBV7-2
DNA: TGTGCCAGCAGCGCTAACGGGGTGTTCACTGAAGCTTTCTTT; CDR3: CASSANGVFTEAFF; size: few; D: -; J: TRBJ1-1; V: TRBV11-3
DNA: TGTGCCAGCAGCTTGGGTCGGACTAGCGGGAGTTCTGAGCAGTTCTTC; CDR3: CASSLGRTSGSSEQFF; size: few; D: TRBD2; J: TRBJ2-1; V: TRBV11-3
DNA: TGTGCCAGCGGGGGGGGCCACTCTGGAAACACCATATATTTT; CDR3: CASGGGHSGNTIYF; size: -; D: -; J: TRBJ1-3; V: TRBV7-2
DNA: TGCGCCAGCAGTCTGCTGGGCCGGGGGCATTCCCAGCATTTT; CDR3: CASSLLGRGHSQHF; size: -; D: -; J: TRBJ1-5; V: TRBV23-1
DNA: TGCAGTGCTAGAGAGACTGCCCTAAGCACAGATACGCAGTATTTT; CDR3: CSARETALSTDTQYF; size: -; D: -; J: TRBJ2-3; V: TRBV20-1
DNA: TGTGCCAGCAGCAGGATTGGGGGAAGTGGCTACGAGCAGTACTTC; CDR3: CASSRIGGSGYEQYF; size: -; D: -; J: TRBJ2-7; V: TRBV3-1
DNA: TGTGCCAGCAGCTCTGGGACAGGGGGCATGTATGAGCAGTTCTTC; CDR3: CASSSGTGGMYEQFF; size: few; D: TRBD1; J: TRBJ2-1; V: TRBV5-4
DNA: TGTGCCAGCAGCTCCGACGGTGATTATGGCTACACCTTC; CDR3: CASSSDGDYGYTF; size: few; D: -; J: TRBJ1-2; V: TRBV7-9
DNA: TGTGCCAGCATCCCAAAGACAGGGACCTACAATGAGCAGTTCTTC; CDR3: CASIPKTGTYNEQFF; size: few; D: TRBD1; J: TRBJ2-1; V: TRBV7-2
DNA: TGCGCCAGCAGTAATGCGGGAGGCAGCGATGAGCAGTTCTTC; CDR3: CASSNAGGSDEQFF; size: -; D: TRBD2; J: TRBJ2-1; V: TRBV10-1
DNA: TGTGCCAGTAGCGACGCTGGGAACTCCTATGGCTACACCTTC; CDR3: CASSDAGNSYGYTF; size: -; D: -; J: TRBJ1-2; V: TRBV19
DNA: TGTGCCAGCAGTCCTCGGACCACGTTCGGCACAGATACGCAGTATTTT; CDR3: CASSPRTTFGTDTQYF; size: -; D: -; J: TRBJ2-3; V: TRBV12-3/TRBV12-4
DNA: TGTGCCAGCAGCTTAGCCGGGCGTACAACCTACAATGAGCAGTTCTTC; CDR3: CASSLAGRTTYNEQFF; size: many; D: -; J: TRBJ2-1; V: TRBV7-2
DNA: TGCAGTGCTAGAGGCGGGGAGACCAAAAACATTCAGTACTTC; CDR3: CSARGGETKNIQYF; size: -; D: -; J: TRBJ2-4; V: TRBV20-1
DNA: TGTGCCAGCAGCTTAGGTGGGGGAGTGGGTCAGCCCCAGCATTTT; CDR3: CASSLGGGVGQPQHF; size: many; D: -; J: TRBJ1-5; V: TRBV7-2
DNA: TGCAGCGCTACGCAAGGACAGGGGGCGGGGACTGAAGCTTTCTTT; CDR3: CSATQGQGAGTEAFF; size: -; D: TRBD1; J: TRBJ1-1; V: TRBV20-1
DNA: TGTGCCAGCAGTGAAGGGGGCAGGATAGGACTGTTTTTT; CDR3: CASSEGGRIGLFF; size: -; D: -; J: TRBJ1-4; V: TRBV6-1
DNA: TGTGCCAGCAGCTTCCGGTCAACCTCCTACAATGAGCAGTTCTTC; CDR3: CASSFRSTSYNEQFF; size: few; D: -; J: TRBJ2-1; V: TRBV7-2
DNA: TGTGCCAGCAGCCCCCGGACAGGGGTTCCGGGCAATCAGCCCCAGCATTTT; CDR3: CASSPRTGVPGNQPQHF; size: many; D: TRBD1; J: TRBJ1-5; V: TRBV7-2
DNA: TGTGCCAGCAGCTCGCGTAGCGGGTTCCAAGAGACCCAGTACTTC; CDR3: CASSSRSGFQETQYF; size: -; D: TRBD2; J: TRBJ2-5; V: TRBV7-2
DNA: TGTGCCAGCAGCACCGGACTAGCGGGAGGGTTCTTC; CDR3: CASSTGLAGGFF; size: -; D: TRBD2; J: TRBJ2-1; V: TRBV6-2/TRBV6-3
DNA: TGTGCCATCAGGGGGAGAGGACAGGGAGAGGGGAATGAGCAGTTCTTC; CDR3: CAIRGRGQGEGNEQFF; size: few; D: TRBD1; J: TRBJ2-1; V: TRBV10-3
DNA: TGTGCCAGCAGTGTGGGACCGGGCCACAATGAGCAGTTCTTC; CDR3: CASSVGPGHNEQFF; size: -; D: -; J: TRBJ2-1; V: TRBV6-1
DNA: TGTGCCAGCAGCTTTGTCTACCAAGAGACCCAGTACTTC; CDR3: CASSFVYQETQYF; size: -; D: -; J: TRBJ2-5; V: TRBV7-2
DNA: TGCGCCAGCAGCCAAGAGTGGGGTCCCAGGGAGCAGTTCTTC; CDR3: CASSQEWGPREQFF; size: -; D: -; J: TRBJ2-1; V: TRBV4-3
DNA: TGTGCCAGCAGTTACTCGCCTAGCGGGAGGGCATATACGCAGTATTTT; CDR3: CASSYSPSGRAYTQYF; size: -; D: TRBD2; J: TRBJ2-3; V: TRBV6-6
DNA: TGTGCCAGCAGTCCCCTGAGGACCGCTCAGCCCCAGCATTTT; CDR3: CASSPLRTAQPQHF; size: -; D: -; J: TRBJ1-5; V: TRBV6-2/TRBV6-3
DNA: TGCAGTGCTAGATCAGTAAGACAGCCCCAGCATTTT; CDR3: CSARSVRQPQHF; size: -; D: -; J: TRBJ1-5; V: TRBV20-1
DNA: TGTGCCAGCAGCCCCCAACTGACAGGGGCCAGGGAGACCCAGTACTTC; CDR3: CASSPQLTGARETQYF; size: many; D: TRBD1; J: TRBJ2-5; V: TRBV7-7
DNA: TGTGCCAGCAGCCCCGGACTGTACGAAGATACGCAGTATTTT; CDR3: CASSPGLYEDTQYF; size: -; D: -; J: TRBJ2-3; V: TRBV7-9
DNA: TGTGCCAGCAGCTTAACTGGGACAGGGGAGGCCCAGTACTTC; CDR3: CASSLTGTGEAQYF; size: -; D: TRBD1; J: TRBJ2-5; V: TRBV7-3
DNA: TGCAGTGCTAGGAGGCGCCCCCCGAGGGAGACCCAGTACTTC; CDR3: CSARRRPPRETQYF; size: -; D: -; J: TRBJ2-5; V: TRBV20-1
DNA: TGTGCCAGCAGCCAAGCTATATACTCCTACGAGCAGTACTTC; CDR3: CASSQAIYSYEQYF; size: few; D: -; J: TRBJ2-7; V: TRBV3-1